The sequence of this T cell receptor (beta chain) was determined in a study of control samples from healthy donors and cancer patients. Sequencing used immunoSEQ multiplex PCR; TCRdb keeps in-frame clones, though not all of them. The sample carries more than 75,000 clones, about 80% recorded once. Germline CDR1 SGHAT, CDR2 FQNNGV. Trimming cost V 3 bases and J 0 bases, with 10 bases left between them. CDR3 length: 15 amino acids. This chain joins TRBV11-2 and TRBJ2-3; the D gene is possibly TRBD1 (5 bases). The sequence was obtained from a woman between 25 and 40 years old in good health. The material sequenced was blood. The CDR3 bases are TGTGCCAGCAGCTTGAAGGGGCAGAGCACAGATACGCAGTATTTT. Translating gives CASSLKGQSTDTQYF.